This T cell receptor beta chain was captured by sequencing in a study of patients and donors after allogeneic stem cell transplantation. With V trimmed by 0 bases and J by 5 bases, 16 bases remained unmatched. Germline V gene lookup returns CDR1 LGHDT and CDR2 YNNKEL (reference sequence). The CDR3 length is 19 residues. One entry per CDR3 protein, called by TCRdb with MiXCR from the RT-PCR reads. The sample yields about 960,000 distinct CDR3 sequences, roughly 17% seen once. The chain employs TRBV3-1 and TRBJ2-5; 9 bases are shared with TRBD1. The source is a human donor who was either an allogeneic HSCT recipient or a stem cell or donor lymphocyte infusion donor (not recorded which). It is not recorded whose cells these are; they may come from a transplant donor. Sequencing was carried out using blood, either unsorted or a sorted T cell fraction (not recorded which). The CDR3 nucleotides read TGTGCCAGCAGCCAAGACCCAGCCTGGGACAGGGTCTGGGGGGAGACCCAGTACTTC. It encodes CASSQDPAWDRVWGETQYF.